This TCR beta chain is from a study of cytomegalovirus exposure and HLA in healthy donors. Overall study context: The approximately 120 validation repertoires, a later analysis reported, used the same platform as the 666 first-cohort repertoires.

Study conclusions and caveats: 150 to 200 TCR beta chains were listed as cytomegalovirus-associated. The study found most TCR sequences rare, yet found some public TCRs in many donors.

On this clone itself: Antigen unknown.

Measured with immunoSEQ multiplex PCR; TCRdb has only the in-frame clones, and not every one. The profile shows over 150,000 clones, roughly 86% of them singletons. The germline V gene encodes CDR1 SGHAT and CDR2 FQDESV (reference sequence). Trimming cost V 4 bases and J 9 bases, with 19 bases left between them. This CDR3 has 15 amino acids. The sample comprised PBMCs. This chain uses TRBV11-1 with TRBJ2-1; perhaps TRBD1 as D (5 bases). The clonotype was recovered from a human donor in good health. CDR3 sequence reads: CASSSLKTQRGEQFF. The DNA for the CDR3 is TGTGCCAGCAGCTCCCTCAAGACTCAAAGGGGTGAGCAGTTCTTC.